Shown below are 27 T cell receptor beta chains from a single sample sequenced in a study of spatial heterogeneity in lung cancer. Using its own MiXCR run on the 5' RACE reads, TCRdb lists one record per CDR3 protein. Of about 12,000 distinct CDR3 sequences listed, about 3.9% are singletons. Time point reported: sample taken at primary tumor resection. Sequencing covered unsorted whole RNA taken from tumor, nontumor lung or frozen PBMC. The source was PBMCs, collected at surgery. These receptors all stem from a male donor with early-stage non-small cell lung cancer.

This clonotype was seen many times. Because this beta chain is a stray read in a library intended to capture alpha chains, its abundance should not be given much weight. The rearrangement uses TRBV6-6 and TRBJ2-7; D remains unclear. From germline, CDR1 is MNHNY and CDR2 SVGAGI (reference sequence). Trimming took off 8 bases at V and 3 bases at J, with 11 bases between the two ends. The length of the CDR3 is 12 residues. CDR3 DNA: TGTGCCAGCGGAGTCCCGAACTACGAGCAGTACTTC. Translation gives CASGVPNYEQYF.

In this sample, this clonotype turned up many times. Because this beta chain is a stray read in a library intended to capture alpha chains, its abundance should not be given much weight. In nucleotides, the CDR3 is TGCAGTGCTAGAGATTCCGGACTAGCCGCGTACGAGCAGTACTTC. Protein: CSARDSGLAAYEQYF. The V gene is TRBV20-1, the J gene TRBJ2-7; 8 bases align to TRBD2. The germline CDR1 and CDR2 sequences are DFQATT and SNEGSKA (reference sequence). There are 15 residues in the CDR3. V shed 0 bases and J 4 bases; nucleotides not matched to a gene: 8.

About this clonotype itself: Because this beta chain is a stray read in a library intended to capture alpha chains, its abundance should not be given much weight. The V gene is TRBV24-1, the J gene TRBJ2-3; the D is unclear. Germline assignment: CDR1 KGHDR and CDR2 SFDVKD. V was shortened by 1 base and J by 1 base, with 8 bases between the two germline ends. This CDR3 is built from 15 residues. In nucleotides, the CDR3 is TGTGCCACCAGTGATTTCCCAGGTCGCACAGATACGCAGTATTTT. It translates to CATSDFPGRTDTQYF.

This clonotype was recorded many times. This beta chain lies outside the target of a library built for alpha chains; its clone size means little. The chain recombines TRBV6-6 with TRBJ1-3; no definite D call. V gave up 5 bases and J gave up 6 bases, with 17 bases separating them. CDR1 is MNHNY and CDR2 is SVGAGI in the germline V gene (reference sequence). The CDR3 runs 15 residues. CDR3 residues: CASSMPDGQVNTIYF. CDR3 bases: TGTGCCAGCAGTATGCCGGATGGTCAAGTAAACACCATATATTTT.

Turning to this clonotype: This beta chain turned up in a library designed for alpha chains; as an off-target read, its abundance says little. The rearrangement uses TRBV7-9 and TRBJ2-4; tentatively, D is TRBD1 (5 bases). Germline-derived CDR1 and CDR2 are SEHNR and FQNEAQ (reference sequence). The CDR3 spans 15 residues. Trimming removed 2 bases at V and 6 bases at J, with 14 bases between. The CDR3 bases are TGTGCCAGCAGCTTAAAAGGGGTCGAGGTAAACATTCAGTACTTC. This encodes CASSLKGVEVNIQYF. Filled out from reference TRBV7-9 and TRBJ2-4, the complete variable domain reads DTGVSQNPRHKITKRGQNVTFRCDPISEHNRLYWYRQTLGQGPEFLTYFQNEAQLEKSRLLSDRFSAERPKGSFSTLEIQRTEQGDSAMYLCASSLKGVEVNIQYFGAGTRLSVL.

This clonotype was seen repeatedly, ten times or more. Because this beta chain is a stray read in a library intended to capture alpha chains, its abundance should not be given much weight. The chain has TRBV6-1 and TRBJ1-6; TRBD1 agrees at 10 bases. The germline V gene has CDR1 MNHNS and CDR2 SASEGT. The V and J ends lost 11 bases and 7 bases, in that order; junction bases with no gene match: 5. The CDR3 runs to 13 residues. CDR3 nucleotides: TGTGCCCGCTGGGACAGGGGCAATTCACCCCTCCACTTT. The encoded protein is CARWDRGNSPLHF.

This clonotype was detected ten times or more. Since the library was made to target alpha chains, this beta chain is a stray read and its abundance is not meaningful. The chain has TRBV4-1 and TRBJ2-3; TRBD1 matches 8 bases. The CDR3 has 15 amino acids. Germline V gene sequence: CDR1 MGHRA, CDR2 YSYEKL. After removal of 1 base from V and 6 bases from J, the junction contained 6 bases not matched to a gene. The CDR3 is CASSQVSGGGDTQYF. DNA of the CDR3: TGCGCCAGCAGCCAAGTCTCAGGGGGCGGTGATACGCAGTATTTT.

Ten or more counts support this clonotype. Within a library made for alpha chains, this beta chain is off target, and its count is uninformative. V is TRBV7-2 and J is TRBJ1-3; D is unclear. This CDR3 spans 14 amino acids. CDR1 is SGHTA, CDR2 FQGNSA, per germline. Trimming pared 4 bases from V and 4 bases from J, leaving 11 bases between. The CDR3 sequence is CASSSGPLGNTIYF. CDR3 coding DNA: TGTGCCAGCAGCTCCGGCCCACTCGGAAACACCATATATTTT.

Worth noting for this clonotype: Since the library was made to target alpha chains, this beta chain is a stray read and its abundance is not meaningful. The J gene is TRBJ2-5, the V gene TRBV14; D is perhaps TRBD1 (6 bases). CDR3 length: 13 residues. The germline V gene has CDR1 SGHDN and CDR2 FVKESK. The V end lost 3 bases, the J end lost 6 bases, and 11 bases lay between the germline ends. The CDR3 reads CASSQGAWKTQYF. For the CDR3, the DNA is TGTGCCAGCAGCCAGGGGGCCTGGAAGACCCAGTACTTC.

In the case of this clonotype: This beta chain is an off-target read within a library intended for alpha chains, so its frequency means little. This chain links TRBV27 with TRBJ1-2; 7 bases agree with TRBD1. From germline, CDR1 is MNHEY and CDR2 SMNVEV (reference sequence). J was trimmed by 4 bases and V by 6 bases; bases with no gene match: 2. The length of the CDR3 is 12 residues. CDR3 amino acids: CASRGGPYGYTF. CDR3 nucleotides: TGTGCCAGCAGAGGGGGCCCCTATGGCTACACCTTC.

The sample holds many counts of this clonotype. Little can be read into the size of this beta chain, an off-target read in a library designed for alpha chains. The CDR3 spells CASSPPRFGTQYF. The CDR3 DNA is TGTGCCAGCAGCCCTCCGAGGTTTGGGACCCAGTACTTC. The rearrangement uses TRBV7-6 and TRBJ2-5; no firm D call. Germline CDR1 reads SGHVS; CDR2 reads FNYEAQ. The CDR3 spans 13 residues. Between the trimmed V and J ends, which lost 5 bases and 7 bases, there was a span of 14 bases.

This clonotype was seen repeatedly, ten times or more. As an off-target read in a library built for alpha chains, this beta chain has a frequency of little significance. V is TRBV14 and J is TRBJ2-3; D gene uncertain. Germline V lookup: CDR1 SGHDN, CDR2 FVKESK. The CDR3 runs 12 residues. V was pared by 4 bases and J by 7 bases, with 9 bases between. CDR3 region: CASSLYSNTQYF. The CDR3 nucleotides are TGTGCCAGCAGCCTGTATTCAAATACGCAGTATTTT.

This clonotype was counted only a few times. A library made for alpha chains picked up this beta chain off target, so its size means little. The genes are TRBV20-1 and TRBJ2-7; D may match TRBD1 or TRBD2 (5 bases each). Germline CDR1 and CDR2: DFQATT and SNEGSKA (reference sequence). V lost 6 bases, J lost 0 bases, and 21 bases lay in between. This CDR3 region has 16 residues. CDR3 in amino acids: CSALVRTLRGSYEQYF. CDR3 nucleotide sequence: TGCAGTGCCCTCGTCCGGACTTTAAGGGGCTCCTACGAGCAGTACTTC.

This clonotype occurred many times. As an off-target read in a library built for alpha chains, this beta chain has a frequency of little significance. V usage is TRBV20-1 and J usage is TRBJ2-7, with D possibly matching TRBD2 (6 bases). Germline values: CDR1 DFQATT, CDR2 SNEGSKA (reference sequence). The CDR3 contains 12 residues. The CDR3 spells CGPTGEGGEQYF. Here the CDR3 DNA reads TGCGGCCCGACGGGAGAGGGTGGGGAGCAGTACTTC.

There are many counts of this clonotype. This beta chain is an unintended read in a library built for alpha chains; its size means little. The chain uses TRBV4-1 and TRBJ2-2, with D tentatively TRBD2 (5 bases). The CDR3 has 17 residues. CDR1 is MGHRA, CDR2 YSYEKL, per germline. V was cut by 0 bases and J by 4 bases, with 15 bases left in between. In nucleotides, the CDR3 is TGCGCCAGCAGCCAAGATAGAGTGGGAGCGGTCACCGGGGAGCTGTTTTTT. Translating gives CASSQDRVGAVTGELFF.

There are a few counts of this clonotype. This beta chain represents an off-target read in a library built for alpha chains; its size is of limited meaning. The rearrangement uses TRBV2 and TRBJ1-4; D unclear. From germline, CDR1 is SNHLY and CDR2 FYNNEI. This CDR3 contains 15 residues. V shed 3 bases and J shed 8 bases, with 16 bases lying between them. CDR3 DNA: TGTGCCAGCAGTGACGGGGATCGAAGATCCGAAAAACTGTTTTTT. This codes for CASSDGDRRSEKLFF.

The sample holds many counts of this clonotype. This beta chain is off target for a library built for alpha chains, so its abundance means little. The chain couples TRBV30 to TRBJ2-3; 13 nucleotides line up with TRBD2. CDR1 is GTSNPN and CDR2 is SVGIG in the germline V gene (reference sequence). Unmatched junction bases numbered 6, after V lost 8 bases and J lost 7 bases. The CDR3 spans 13 residues. The chain's CDR3 is CAGRTSGSNTQYF. CDR3 DNA: TGTGCCGGCCGGACTAGCGGGAGCAATACGCAGTATTTT.

This clonotype was seen at least ten times. This beta chain is an unintended read in a library built for alpha chains; its size means little. The chain carries TRBV5-5 and TRBJ1-3; possibly TRBD1 for D (5 bases). V lost 5 bases, J lost 8 bases, and 17 bases lay in between. CDR3 length: 14 residues. Per the germline V gene, CDR1 is SGHKS and CDR2 is YYEKEE (reference sequence). CDR3 residues: CASRRDPLQDTIYF. CDR3 DNA sequence: TGTGCCAGCAGGCGGGACCCGCTACAGGACACCATATATTTT.

In this sample, this clonotype is medium-sized (0.01 to 0.1%). This beta chain slipped into a library made for alpha chains as a stray read, so its size is not meaningful. The V gene is TRBV29-1, the J gene TRBJ2-1; 12 bases line up with TRBD2. Germline V gives CDR1 SQVTM, CDR2 ANQGSEA. Trimming took 6 bases from V and 7 from J; bases not matched to a gene: 10. The length of the CDR3 is 15 residues. CDR3 nucleotide sequence: TGCAGCGTCGGGGCCCTAGCGGGAGGGGGTAATGAGCAGTTCTTC. As protein: CSVGALAGGGNEQFF.

This clonotype was seen many times. This beta chain appears as a stray read in a library generated for alpha chains; its size is not informative. V is TRBV20-1 and J is TRBJ2-7, with D unclear. Trimming left V 4 bases short and J 4 bases short, with 20 bases between. Per the germline V gene, CDR1 is DFQATT and CDR2 is SNEGSKA (reference sequence). The CDR3 extends over 15 amino acids. DNA of the CDR3: TGCAGTGCTATCCCGTCCGTGGTTAGAGCGTACGAGCAGTACTTC. Its translation is CSAIPSVVRAYEQYF.

Comments on this clonotype: This beta chain is a stray read from a library made for alpha chains; its abundance is not meaningful. The chain combines TRBV7-9 with TRBJ2-2; no definite D call. This CDR3 is 14 amino acids long. Trimming pared 8 bases from V and 1 base from J, leaving 11 bases between. Germline V CDR1 and CDR2: SEHNR, FQNEAQ (reference sequence). DNA of the CDR3: TGTGCCAGCTGTCCAGCAGAGAACACCGGGGAGCTGTTTTTT. Translation: CASCPAENTGELFF. The full variable domain, rest sourced from reference TRBV7-9 and TRBJ2-2, is DTGVSQNPRHKITKRGQNVTFRCDPISEHNRLYWYRQTLGQGPEFLTYFQNEAQLEKSRLLSDRFSAERPKGSFSTLEIQRTEQGDSAMYLCASCPAENTGELFFGEGSRLTVL.

This clonotype was seen ten or more times. Little can be read into the size of this beta chain, an off-target read in a library designed for alpha chains. The chain has TRBV18 and TRBJ1-1; no clear D. With 2 bases removed from V and 3 bases from J, the gap between germline ends came to 10 bases. Germline V gene data show CDR1 as KGHSH and CDR2 as LQKENI. The CDR3 runs 14 residues. CDR3 bases: TGTGCCAGCTCACCATCGATCACGTACACTGAAGCTTTCTTT. Its protein is CASSPSITYTEAFF.

In this sample, this clonotype turned up many times. This beta chain slipped into a library made for alpha chains as a stray read, so its size is not meaningful. The chain recombines TRBV24-1 with TRBJ2-1; weak D call: TRBD2 (5 bases). V lost 5 bases, J lost 0 bases, and 10 bases lay in between. Germline V CDR1 and CDR2: KGHDR, SFDVKD. The CDR3 runs to 15 residues. The CDR3 nucleotides read TGTGCCACCAGTGGTGGAGCGGACTCCTACAATGAGCAGTTCTTC. Its translation is CATSGGADSYNEQFF.

This clonotype has at least ten counts. Because this beta chain is a stray read in a library intended to capture alpha chains, its abundance should not be given much weight. The J gene is TRBJ2-7, the V gene TRBV27; D ambiguous. Germline V gene data show CDR1 as MNHEY and CDR2 as SMNVEV (reference sequence). The V end was cut by 2 bases, the J end by 1 base, with 6 bases between. This CDR3 has 13 amino acids. The CDR3 nucleotides read TGTGCCAGCAGTTTAGCCAGATCCTACGAGCAGTACTTC. Its translation: CASSLARSYEQYF.

About this clonotype itself: Since the library was made to target alpha chains, this beta chain is a stray read and its abundance is not meaningful. This chain uses TRBV7-9 with TRBJ2-7; 10 positions agree with TRBD2. The CDR3 contains 13 residues. The J segment lost 7 bases and the V segment lost 6 bases, leaving 6 bases of the junction unmatched. Germline lookup yields CDR1 SEHNR and CDR2 FQNEAQ (reference sequence). The CDR3 DNA follows: TGTGCCAGCAGGCTAGCGGGAGAGGGGGAGCAGTACTTC. Protein: CASRLAGEGEQYF.

This clonotype was observed a handful of times. As an off-target read in a library built for alpha chains, this beta chain has a frequency of little significance. This rearrangement joins TRBV27 to TRBJ2-3; possibly TRBD2 for D (7 bases). V was clipped by 5 bases and J by 4 bases, with 16 bases between them. Per the germline V gene, CDR1 is MNHEY and CDR2 is SMNVEV (reference sequence). This CDR3 is built from 15 residues. CDR3 residues: CASSTRGAPADTQYF. The CDR3 DNA reads TGTGCCAGCAGTACCCGGGGGGCGCCGGCAGATACGCAGTATTTT.

This clonotype was counted at least ten times. The library was built for alpha chains, so this beta chain is an off-target read and its size means little. The rearrangement links TRBV18 to TRBJ1-2; the D is unclear. The CDR3 totals 14 residues. Germline values: CDR1 KGHSH, CDR2 LQKENI. Trimming removed 2 bases from V and 6 bases from J, with 13 bases in between. As DNA, the CDR3 is TGTGCCAGCTCACCAGCTGCCTATGTGGATGGCTACACCTTC. Translation gives CASSPAAYVDGYTF.